These 23 T cell receptor beta chains originate from one sample sequenced in a study of T cells in Graves' hyperthyroidism and ophthalmopathy. There were TCR beta CDR3 regions amplified from RNA transcripts. The primer set for the first-round RT-PCR of the TCR CDR3 was HTBI. From the multiplex PCR reads, TCRdb called clonotypes with MiXCR, one entry per CDR3 protein. The data show hundreds of thousands of distinct CDR3 sequences, with roughly 14% seen just once and around 13% held by the top ten. The sample was blood. All receptors come from a woman aged 50 to 65 with Graves' ophthalmopathy.

This clonotype was detected many times. The chain links TRBV6-1 to TRBJ1-1; D perhaps matches TRBD1 (5 bases). Germline V CDR1 and CDR2: MNHNS, SASEGT. The V end was cut by 6 bases, the J end by 5 bases, with 13 bases between. The CDR3 sequence is 13 residues long. CDR3 sequence (DNA): TGTGCCAGCAGCCGAGGGGTTGGGACTGAAGCTTTCTTT. Translated, it gives CASSRGVGTEAFF.

This clonotype was observed at least ten times. The chain recombines TRBV7-9 with TRBJ2-1; D tentatively fits TRBD1 or TRBD2 (6 bases each). Germline assignment: CDR1 SEHNR and CDR2 FQNEAQ (reference sequence). The germline V and J ends were trimmed by 0 bases and 10 bases, with 10 bases remaining between them. CDR3 length: 13 amino acids. This chain's CDR3 is CASSLAFGGEQFF. CDR3 nucleotide sequence: TGTGCCAGCAGCTTAGCGTTCGGGGGCGAGCAGTTCTTC. Supplemented by reference TRBV7-9 and TRBJ2-1, the full variable domain reads DTGVSQNPRHKITKRGQNVTFRCDPISEHNRLYWYRQTLGQGPEFLTYFQNEAQLEKSRLLSDRFSAERPKGSFSTLEIQRTEQGDSAMYLCASSLAFGGEQFFGPGTRLTVL.

J is TRBJ2-5 and V is TRBV6-2 or TRBV6-3; D is ambiguous. The V end lost 0 bases, the J end lost 4 bases, and 6 bases lay between the germline ends. The CDR3 totals 13 residues. In germline, CDR1 is MNHEY, CDR2 SVGEGT. CDR3: CASSYSRRETQYF. The CDR3 region has the DNA TGTGCCAGCAGTTACTCGCGGCGAGAGACCCAGTACTTC.

V usage is TRBV7-2 and J usage is TRBJ2-7; 9 bases agree with TRBD1. Germline trimming cut 0 bases from V and 2 bases from J; bases unmatched to any gene: 5. The CDR3 sequence is 16 residues long. Germline values: CDR1 SGHTA, CDR2 FQGNSA. The CDR3 bases are TGTGCCAGCAGCTTAGCCCCGGGACAGGGAACCTACGAGCAGTACTTC. Protein sequence: CASSLAPGQGTYEQYF.

This clonotype was recorded many times. The chain employs TRBV11-3 and TRBJ1-3; D remains ambiguous. CDR1 and CDR2 from the germline V gene are SGHNT and YENEEA. This CDR3 region has 16 residues. Trimming cost V 5 bases and J 2 bases, with 16 bases left between them. The CDR3 protein is CASSNTPWNTGNTIYF. The CDR3 nucleotides read TGTGCCAGCAGCAATACCCCCTGGAACACTGGAAACACCATATATTTT.

The gene calls are TRBV28 and TRBJ1-3; 7 bases line up with TRBD1. The germline V gene encodes CDR1 MDHEN and CDR2 SYDVKM. This CDR3 contains 12 residues. The ends lost 4 bases at V and 15 bases at J; junction bases unmatched: 9. The DNA of the CDR3 is TGTGCCAGCAGTTCACCGGGACAGAGGACATATTTT. This translates into CASSSPGQRTYF.

This clonotype was counted only a few times. The CDR3 loop is CASRPLRGLQETQYF. In DNA, the CDR3 is TGTGCCAGCAGGCCCCTACGGGGCCTACAAGAGACCCAGTACTTC. The chain is built from TRBV28 and TRBJ2-5; the D gene could be TRBD1 or TRBD2 (5 bases each). Looked up from germline, CDR1 is MDHEN and CDR2 is SYDVKM. This CDR3 has 15 residues. Trimming took 6 bases from V and 2 from J, leaving 16 bases between them.

This clonotype showed up many times. The chain recombines TRBV20-1 with TRBJ1-5; 8 positions agree with TRBD1. The germline V gene has CDR1 DFQATT and CDR2 SNEGSKA (reference sequence). Trimming removed 6 bases from V and 7 bases from J; junction bases left unmatched: 17. The CDR3 runs to 16 residues. CDR3 amino acids: CSAYLNPGQGRQPQHF. The CDR3 DNA follows: TGCAGTGCCTACCTCAACCCAGGACAGGGCCGACAGCCCCAGCATTTT.

On this clonotype: This may be a read error, as it is one base from a much larger clone. This chain links TRBV2 with TRBJ1-2; D might be TRBD1 (5 bases). There are 13 residues in the CDR3. CDR1 is SNHLY, CDR2 FYNNEI, per germline. CDR3 residues: CAGSEIGDYGYTF. The DNA for the CDR3 is TGTGCCGGCAGTGAAATAGGGGACTATGGCTACACCTTC.

The table lists this clonotype with many counts. The CDR3 region has the DNA TGTGCCACCAGCACCCACCTCGGCAATGAGCAGTTCTTC. It encodes CATSTHLGNEQFF. The gene calls are TRBV15 and TRBJ2-1; D is undetermined. V was clipped by 4 bases and J by 6 bases, with 10 bases between them. The germline gives CDR1 LNHNV, CDR2 YYDKDF (reference sequence). This CDR3 has 13 amino acids.

The rearrangement links TRBV2 to TRBJ2-3; TRBD2 agrees at 15 bases. The CDR3 has 15 residues. The germline V gene encodes CDR1 SNHLY and CDR2 FYNNEI. Germline trimming cut 7 bases from V and 4 bases from J; bases unmatched to any gene: 3. The CDR3 coding sequence is TGTGCCAGCAATGGACTAGCGGGAGGGCCAGATACGCAGTATTTT. It codes for CASNGLAGGPDTQYF. Variable domain in full (rest from reference TRBV2 and TRBJ2-3): EPEVTQTPSHQVTQMGQEVILRCVPISNHLYFYWYRQILGQKVEFLVSFYNNEISEKSEIFDDQFSVERPDGSNFTLKIRSTKLEDSAMYFCASNGLAGGPDTQYFGPGTRLTVL.

This clonotype was seen repeatedly, ten times or more. The V gene is TRBV20-1, the J gene TRBJ2-5, with no clear D. Deletions cut 3 bases from V and 4 bases from J, with 9 bases between. CDR1 is DFQATT, CDR2 SNEGSKA, per germline (reference sequence). CDR3 length: 12 residues. CDR3 coding DNA: TGCAGTGCTAGTGCCAACCCAGAGACCCAGTACTTC. Amino acid sequence: CSASANPETQYF.

A note on this clonotype: Just one base apart from a much larger clone, this may be a read error. V is TRBV6-5 and J is TRBJ2-6; tentative D call: TRBD1 (5 bases). Germline CDR1 reads MNHEY; CDR2 reads SVGAGI. The CDR3 extends over 13 amino acids. This CDR3 is CASSYPGANVPTF. DNA of the CDR3: TGTGCCAGCAGTTACCCTGGGGCCAACGTCCCGACTTTC.

This chain uses TRBV28 with TRBJ1-5; 8 bases map to TRBD1. The V gene's germline CDR1 is MDHEN and CDR2 SYDVKM. J was trimmed by 4 bases and V by 5 bases; bases with no gene match: 7. The CDR3 contains 15 residues. This CDR3 reads CASSLDRGMNQPQHF. The CDR3 region has the DNA TGTGCCAGCAGTCTCGACAGGGGCATGAATCAGCCCCAGCATTTT.

This clonotype was counted ten times or more. V and J are TRBV11-1 and TRBJ2-3, with D hard to call. V lost 4 bases and J 3 bases, leaving 17 bases between the germline ends. The CDR3 covers 16 residues. Germline values: CDR1 SGHAT, CDR2 FQDESV (reference sequence). The CDR3 is CASSSERTSLTDTQYF. CDR3 DNA sequence: TGTGCCAGCAGCTCTGAACGGACCTCACTAACAGATACGCAGTATTTT.

This clonotype was seen only a few times. The rearrangement joins TRBV20-1 to TRBJ2-5; D possibly corresponds to TRBD2 (6 bases). V lost 3 bases and J lost 4, with 9 bases in between. The CDR3 length is 12 residues. Per the germline V gene, CDR1 is DFQATT and CDR2 is SNEGSKA (reference sequence). The CDR3 is CSARGLAETQYF. In DNA, the CDR3 is TGCAGTGCTAGGGGACTTGCAGAGACCCAGTACTTC.

This clonotype was found a few times. V usage is TRBV7-9 and J usage is TRBJ2-7, with a tentative D call TRBD2 (6 bases). The CDR3 sequence is 16 residues long. Germline lookup yields CDR1 SEHNR and CDR2 FQNEAQ (reference sequence). The V end was cut by 5 bases, the J end by 1 base, with 18 bases between. The CDR3 loop reads CASSPLKEGRSYEQYF. The CDR3 region has the DNA TGTGCCAGCAGCCCCCTTAAGGAGGGGCGGTCCTACGAGCAGTACTTC.

This clonotype has ten or more counts. The gene calls are TRBV20-1 and TRBJ1-2; possibly TRBD1 for D (6 bases). The CDR3 spans 15 residues. Germline V gene lookup returns CDR1 DFQATT and CDR2 SNEGSKA (reference sequence). The V end lost 2 bases, the J end lost 6 bases, and 19 bases lay between the germline ends. CDR3 loop: CSARQPTGLTNGYTF. CDR3 DNA sequence: TGCAGTGCTAGACAACCTACAGGGTTGACGAATGGCTACACCTTC.

This clonotype has more than one count but fewer than ten. The J gene is TRBJ1-1, the V gene TRBV28; D is unresolved. This CDR3 region has 13 residues. Trimming cost V 5 bases and J 3 bases, with 10 bases left between them. Germline CDR1 reads MDHEN; CDR2 reads SYDVKM. Here the CDR3 reads CASSKSRDTEAFF. CDR3 nucleotide sequence: TGTGCCAGCAGTAAGAGCAGAGACACTGAAGCTTTCTTT.

The table lists this clonotype with many counts. The V call is TRBV12-5, the J call TRBJ2-1, with D uncertain. The V gene's germline CDR1 is LGHNT and CDR2 FRNRAP. The germline V and J ends were trimmed by 5 bases and 8 bases, with 13 bases remaining between them. There are 13 residues in the CDR3. The CDR3 DNA reads as TGTGCTAGTGGTCCCACAGCAGGCCATGAGCAGTTCTTC. Translated, it gives CASGPTAGHEQFF.

V gene TRBV5-1 combines with J gene TRBJ2-4, with 12 nucleotides matching TRBD2. V was clipped by 3 bases and J by 11 bases; unmatched bases: 6. Per the germline V gene, CDR1 is SGHRS and CDR2 is YFSETQ. The CDR3 runs to 14 residues. CDR3 DNA sequence: TGCGCCAGCAGCTGGGAGACTAGCGGGGGCGTTCAGTACTTC. Translation gives CASSWETSGGVQYF.

In its sample, this clonotype was seen a few times. The CDR3 DNA is TGTGCCAGCAGCCAAGACAGGTTTGGAAACACCATATATTTT. The encoded protein is CASSQDRFGNTIYF. The genes are TRBV3-1 and TRBJ1-3; no reliable D call. Germline loops: CDR1 LGHDT, CDR2 YNNKEL (reference sequence). There are 14 residues in the CDR3. The V end was cut by 0 bases, the J end by 3 bases, with 6 bases between.

This clonotype was recorded at least ten times. The rearrangement joins TRBV24-1 to TRBJ2-5; D is uncertain. Germline-derived CDR1 and CDR2 are KGHDR and SFDVKD. V lost 4 bases and J lost 7, with 12 bases in between. This CDR3 is built from 13 residues. In DNA form, the CDR3 reads TGTGCCACCAGTGAACCTCTTTCCGGGACCCAGTACTTC. Translating gives CATSEPLSGTQYF.